The text below deals with one TCR beta chain. Relative to the germline gene, one junction end is altered; a read error may explain this. Other DNA sequences in this sample translate to the same CDR3. The sample comes from a study of T cell changes during pregnancy in multiple sclerosis. Produced via immunoSEQ multiplex PCR; TCRdb's table is partial and in-frame only. The table lists around 68,000 clones, about nine tenths of them singletons. The germline V gene encodes CDR1 KGHSH and CDR2 LQKENI. The CDR3 extends over 16 amino acids. The rearrangement joins TRBV18 to TRBJ1-2, with TRBD1 as a possible D gene (6 bases). This TCR was recovered from a female donor with multiple sclerosis, enrolled in a pregnancy study. Material: peripheral blood, obtained in the third trimester of pregnancy. The CDR3 spells CASSPAYRETHYGYTF. The CDR3 DNA is TGCGCCAGCTCACCTGCTTACAGGGAAACTCACTATGGCTACACCTTC.